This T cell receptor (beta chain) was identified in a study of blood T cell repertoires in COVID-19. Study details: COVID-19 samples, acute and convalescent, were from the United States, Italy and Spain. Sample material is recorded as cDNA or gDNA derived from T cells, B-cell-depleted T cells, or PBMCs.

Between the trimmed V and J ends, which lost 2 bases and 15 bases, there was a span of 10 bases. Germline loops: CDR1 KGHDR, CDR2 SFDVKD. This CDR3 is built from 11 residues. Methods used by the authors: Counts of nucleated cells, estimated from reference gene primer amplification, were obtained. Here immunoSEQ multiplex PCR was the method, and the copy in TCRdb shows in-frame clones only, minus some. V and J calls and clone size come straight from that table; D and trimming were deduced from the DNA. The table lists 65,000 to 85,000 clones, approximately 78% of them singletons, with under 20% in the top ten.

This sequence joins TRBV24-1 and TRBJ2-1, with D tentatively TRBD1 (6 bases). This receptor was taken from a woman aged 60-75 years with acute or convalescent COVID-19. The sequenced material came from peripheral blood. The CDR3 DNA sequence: TGTGCCACCAGTGATTCAGGGGTGGCGTTCTTC. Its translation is CATSDSGVAFF.